Below, 12 T cell receptor beta chains from the same sample are listed, as sequenced in a study of blood T cells in healthy people across ages. Through a sample-barcoded 5' primer and a J-beta primer mix, a second PCR was run for roughly 6 to 12 cycles. MiXCR was run by TCRdb on the 5' RACE reads, yielding one entry per CDR3 protein. The sample consists of some 1.4 million distinct CDR3 sequences, 42% of them appearing once. The sequenced material came from blood. The receptors derive from a woman between 18 and 29 years old in good health.

The chain has TRBV3-1 and TRBJ2-1; 8 bases align to TRBD2. V was pared by 3 bases and J by 13 bases, with 11 bases of the junction left unmatched. This CDR3 region has 14 residues. In germline, CDR1 is LGHDT, CDR2 YNNKEL (reference sequence). The CDR3 reads CASSQGGGTGEQFF. The DNA of the CDR3 is TGTGCCAGCAGCCAGGGCGGGGGGACCGGTGAACAGTTCTTC.

The chain has TRBV28 and TRBJ2-7, with 8 bases fitting TRBD1. Germline loops: CDR1 MDHEN, CDR2 SYDVKM. After removal of 9 bases from V and 0 bases from J, the junction contained 1 base not matched to a gene. CDR3 size: 12 residues. The CDR3 loop reads CASQGASYEQYF. CDR3 nucleotide sequence: TGTGCCAGTCAGGGGGCCTCCTACGAGCAGTACTTC.

The rearrangement joins TRBV9 to TRBJ2-3; possible D gene TRBD2, 5 bases. The CDR3 is 18 residues long. The germline CDR1 and CDR2 sequences are SGDLS and YYNGEE. The V end was cut by 2 bases, the J end by 6 bases, with 25 bases between. The DNA of the CDR3 is TGTGCCAGCAGCGTCACGTCTACGACACTAGGGCGGGCGGATACGCAGTATTTT. Translated: CASSVTSTTLGRADTQYF. Full variable domain (rest looked up from reference TRBV9 and TRBJ2-3): DSGVTQTPKHLITATGQRVTLRCSPRSGDLSVYWYQQSLDQGLQFLIQYYNGEERAKGNILERFSAQQFPDLHSELNLSSLELGDSALYFCASSVTSTTLGRADTQYFGPGTRLTVL.

This chain connects TRBV11-2 to TRBJ2-5; unclear D gene. The CDR3 consists of 15 residues. Trimming shortened V by 6 bases and J by 0 bases, and 14 bases separated the two germline ends. Germline CDR1 reads SGHAT; CDR2 reads FQNNGV. In nucleotides, the CDR3 is TGTGCCAGCAGTATAGAAGGGAATAACCAAGAGACCCAGTACTTC. Amino acids: CASSIEGNNQETQYF.

This clonotype was recorded many times. The chain combines TRBV28 with TRBJ2-5; D is undetermined. Trimming pared 7 bases from V and 2 bases from J, leaving 11 bases between. The CDR3 is 13 residues long. Germline lookup yields CDR1 MDHEN and CDR2 SYDVKM. CDR3 region: CASKRQNQETQYF. CDR3 nucleotides: TGTGCCAGCAAACGGCAGAATCAAGAGACCCAGTACTTC.

The chain combines TRBV7-9 with TRBJ2-1; 8 nucleotides line up with TRBD2. V shed 4 bases and J 7 bases; nucleotides not matched to a gene: 6. Germline CDR1 and CDR2: SEHNR and FQNEAQ (reference sequence). The CDR3 spans 14 residues. The CDR3 nucleotides read TGTGCCAGCAGCTCACGGGGGGGGGAAAATGAGCAGTTCTTC. Translating it yields CASSSRGGENEQFF.

The sample holds a few counts of this clonotype. The rearrangement uses TRBV4-2 and TRBJ2-3; the match to TRBD2 covers 8 bases. The length of the CDR3 is 16 residues. V gave up 1 base and J gave up 2 bases; unmatched junction bases: 5. Germline CDR1 and CDR2: LGHNA and YNFKEQ. CDR3 coding DNA: TGTGCCAGCAGCCAAGGGTCTAGCGGGCACACAGATACGCAGTATTTT. Translation gives CASSQGSSGHTDTQYF.

In its sample, this clonotype was seen many times. The rearrangement joins TRBV5-5 to TRBJ2-1, with TRBD2 matching over 12 bases. Losses at the gene ends were 0 bases for V and 4 bases for J; bases not matched to a gene: 17. Germline V gene lookup returns CDR1 SGHKS and CDR2 YYEKEE (reference sequence). CDR3 length: 21 residues. The CDR3 sequence: CASSLALTSGGTPVRYNEQFF. DNA of the CDR3: TGTGCCAGCAGCTTGGCCCTGACTAGCGGGGGAACCCCCGTGAGATACAATGAGCAGTTCTTC.

This clonotype occurred many times. For the CDR3, the DNA is TGTGCCAGCAGCCCCTCTAACTACAATGAGCAGTTCTTC. Residues: CASSPSNYNEQFF. The chain uses TRBV12-3 or TRBV12-4 and TRBJ2-1; D remains unclear. Trimming shortened V by 6 bases and J by 3 bases, and 9 bases separated the two germline ends. The CDR3 runs to 13 residues.

This clonotype was seen a handful of times. The genes are TRBV20-1 and TRBJ1-5, with D tentatively TRBD1 (6 bases). This CDR3 is built from 13 residues. Trimming stripped 3 bases from V and 7 bases from J, with 13 bases between. Germline V gene data show CDR1 as DFQATT and CDR2 as SNEGSKA (reference sequence). CDR3 amino acids: CSARRQGNQPQHF. The CDR3 DNA sequence: TGCAGTGCTAGGCGTCAGGGGAACCAGCCCCAGCATTTT.

The CDR3 sequence: CASSEDTGENTEAFF. In DNA, the CDR3 is TGCGCCAGCAGTGAAGACACAGGAGAGAACACTGAAGCTTTCTTT. This chain connects TRBV10-1 to TRBJ1-1, with D possibly matching TRBD1 (5 bases). CDR1 is WNHNN and CDR2 is SYGVQD in the germline V gene (reference sequence). The CDR3 runs to 15 residues. V lost 3 bases and J lost 1, with 12 bases in between.

The chain recombines TRBV5-1 with TRBJ1-4; a weak D match, TRBD1 (5 bases). V lost 3 bases, J lost 10 bases, and 13 bases lay in between. The CDR3 contains 13 residues. Germline V gene sequence: CDR1 SGHRS, CDR2 YFSETQ. This CDR3 is CASSSEGWGKLFF. CDR3 sequence (DNA): TGCGCCAGCAGCTCGGAGGGGTGGGGAAAACTGTTTTTT.